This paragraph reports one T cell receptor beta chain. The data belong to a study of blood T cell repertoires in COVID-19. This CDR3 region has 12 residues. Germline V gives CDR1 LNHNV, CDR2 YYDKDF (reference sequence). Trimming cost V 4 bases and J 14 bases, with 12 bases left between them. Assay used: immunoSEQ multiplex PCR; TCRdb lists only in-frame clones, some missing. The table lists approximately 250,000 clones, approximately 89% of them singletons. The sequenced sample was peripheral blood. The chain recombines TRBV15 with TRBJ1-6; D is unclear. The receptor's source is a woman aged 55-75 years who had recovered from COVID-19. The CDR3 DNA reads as TGTGCCACCAGCACGCTCGACTCAGCCCTCCACTTT. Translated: CATSTLDSALHF.